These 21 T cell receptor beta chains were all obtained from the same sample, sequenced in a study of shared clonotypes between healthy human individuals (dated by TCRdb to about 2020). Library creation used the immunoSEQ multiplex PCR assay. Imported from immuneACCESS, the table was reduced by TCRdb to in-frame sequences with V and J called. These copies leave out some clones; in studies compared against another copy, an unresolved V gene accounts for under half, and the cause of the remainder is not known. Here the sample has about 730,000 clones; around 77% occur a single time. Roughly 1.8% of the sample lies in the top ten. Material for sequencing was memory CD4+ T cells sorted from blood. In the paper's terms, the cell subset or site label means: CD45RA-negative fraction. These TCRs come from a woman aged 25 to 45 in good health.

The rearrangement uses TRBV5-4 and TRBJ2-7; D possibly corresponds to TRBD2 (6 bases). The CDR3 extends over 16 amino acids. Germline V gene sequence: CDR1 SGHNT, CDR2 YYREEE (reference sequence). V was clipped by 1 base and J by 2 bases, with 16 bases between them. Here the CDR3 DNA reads TGTGCCAGCAGCTTGCGTGCCGGGAGATCGACCTACGAGCAGTACTTC. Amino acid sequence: CASSLRAGRSTYEQYF.

The CDR3 DNA sequence: TGTGCCAGCAGCCCCACCTGGGGAGGTGGGTACGAGCAGTACTTC. Translating it yields CASSPTWGGGYEQYF. The chain has TRBV6-5 and TRBJ2-7; perhaps TRBD2 as D (6 bases). The CDR3 length is 15 residues. V was pared by 6 bases and J by 4 bases, with 19 bases between. Germline V gene lookup returns CDR1 MNHEY and CDR2 SVGAGI.

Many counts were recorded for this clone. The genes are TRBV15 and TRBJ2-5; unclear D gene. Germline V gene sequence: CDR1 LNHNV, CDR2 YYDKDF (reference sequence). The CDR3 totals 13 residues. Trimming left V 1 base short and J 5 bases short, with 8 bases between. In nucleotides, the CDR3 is TGTGCCACCAGCAGAGGGCAGTTCGAGACCCAGTACTTC. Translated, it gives CATSRGQFETQYF.

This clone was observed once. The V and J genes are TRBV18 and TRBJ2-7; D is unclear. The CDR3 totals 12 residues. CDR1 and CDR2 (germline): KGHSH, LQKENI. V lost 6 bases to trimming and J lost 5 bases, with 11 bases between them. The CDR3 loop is CASSLVNNEQYF. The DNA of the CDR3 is TGTGCCAGCTCGCTTGTGAACAACGAGCAGTACTTC.

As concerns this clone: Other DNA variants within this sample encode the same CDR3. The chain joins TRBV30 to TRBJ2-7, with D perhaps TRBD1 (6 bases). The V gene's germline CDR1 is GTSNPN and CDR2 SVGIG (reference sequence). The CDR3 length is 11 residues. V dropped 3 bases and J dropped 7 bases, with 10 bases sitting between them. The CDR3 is CAWSRGWEQYF. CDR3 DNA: TGTGCCTGGAGCAGGGGTTGGGAGCAGTACTTC.

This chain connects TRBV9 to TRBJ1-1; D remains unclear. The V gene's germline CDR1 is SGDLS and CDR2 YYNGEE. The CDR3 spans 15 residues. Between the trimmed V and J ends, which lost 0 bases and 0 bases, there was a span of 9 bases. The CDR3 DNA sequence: TGTGCCAGCAGCGTAGCAGGCACTATGAACACTGAAGCTTTCTTT. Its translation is CASSVAGTMNTEAFF.

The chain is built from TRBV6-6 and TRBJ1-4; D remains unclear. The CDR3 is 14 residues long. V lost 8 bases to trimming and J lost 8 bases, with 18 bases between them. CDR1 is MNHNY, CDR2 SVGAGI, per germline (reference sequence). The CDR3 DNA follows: TGTGCCAGCCGACTCGGATCGAGGTGGGAAAAACTGTTTTTT. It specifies CASRLGSRWEKLFF.

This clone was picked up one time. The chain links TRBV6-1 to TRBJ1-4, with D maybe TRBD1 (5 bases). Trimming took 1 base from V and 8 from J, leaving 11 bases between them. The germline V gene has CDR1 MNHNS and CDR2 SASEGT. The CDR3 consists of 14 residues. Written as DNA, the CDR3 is TGTGCCAGCAGTGAAGGGGACGAGGGAGAAAAACTGTTTTTT. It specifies CASSEGDEGEKLFF.

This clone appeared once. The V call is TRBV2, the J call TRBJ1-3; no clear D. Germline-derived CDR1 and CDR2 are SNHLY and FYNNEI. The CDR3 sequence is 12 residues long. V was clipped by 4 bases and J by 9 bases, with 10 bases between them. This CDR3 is CASSGNSGTIYF. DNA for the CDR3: TGTGCCAGCAGTGGGAACAGTGGCACCATATATTTT.

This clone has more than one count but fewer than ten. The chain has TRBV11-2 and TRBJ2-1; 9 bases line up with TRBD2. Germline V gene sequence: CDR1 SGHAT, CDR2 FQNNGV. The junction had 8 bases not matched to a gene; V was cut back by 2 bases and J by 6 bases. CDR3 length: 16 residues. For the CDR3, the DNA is TGTGCCAGCAGCTTATCGTTCTCTAGCGGGATCAATGAGCAGTTCTTC. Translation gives CASSLSFSSGINEQFF.

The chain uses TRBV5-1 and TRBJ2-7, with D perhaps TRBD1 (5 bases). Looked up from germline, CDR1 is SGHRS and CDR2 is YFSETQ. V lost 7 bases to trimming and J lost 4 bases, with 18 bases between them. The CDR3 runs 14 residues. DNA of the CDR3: TGCGCCAGCTCGCTGAAAGGGGTCGAATACGAGCAGTACTTC. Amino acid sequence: CASSLKGVEYEQYF.

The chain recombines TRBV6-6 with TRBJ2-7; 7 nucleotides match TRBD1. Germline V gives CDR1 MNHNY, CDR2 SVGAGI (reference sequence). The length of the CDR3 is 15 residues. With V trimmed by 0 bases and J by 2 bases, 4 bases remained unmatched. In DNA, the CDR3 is TGTGCCAGCAGTTACTCGGGGACAGTAACCTACGAGCAGTACTTC. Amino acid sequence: CASSYSGTVTYEQYF.

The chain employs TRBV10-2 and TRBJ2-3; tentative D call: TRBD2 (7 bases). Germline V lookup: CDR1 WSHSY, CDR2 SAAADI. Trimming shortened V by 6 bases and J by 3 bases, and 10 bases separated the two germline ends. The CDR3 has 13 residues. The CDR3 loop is CASRSGTTDTQYF. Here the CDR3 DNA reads TGCGCCAGCAGGAGCGGGACAACAGATACGCAGTATTTT.

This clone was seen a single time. In DNA form, the CDR3 reads TGTGCCAGCAGTGAAGCTACATATAACAGGTGGGATACGCAGTATTTT. It is translated as CASSEATYNRWDTQYF. The V call is TRBV6-1, the J call TRBJ2-3; D perhaps matches TRBD1 (5 bases). This CDR3 has 16 amino acids. Per germline, CDR1 MNHNS and CDR2 SASEGT. With 0 bases removed from V and 6 bases from J, the gap between germline ends came to 16 bases.

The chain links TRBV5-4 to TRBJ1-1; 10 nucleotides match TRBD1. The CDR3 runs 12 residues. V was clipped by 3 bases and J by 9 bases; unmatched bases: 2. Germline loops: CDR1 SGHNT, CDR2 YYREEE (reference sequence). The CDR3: CASSSGQGQAFF. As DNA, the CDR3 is TGTGCCAGCAGCTCGGGACAGGGGCAAGCTTTCTTT. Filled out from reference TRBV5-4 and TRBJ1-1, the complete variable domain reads ETGVTQSPTHLIKTRGQQVTLRCSSQSGHNTVSWYQQALGQGPQFIFQYYREEENGRGNFPPRFSGLQFPNYSSELNVNALELDDSALYLCASSSGQGQAFFGQGTRLTVV.

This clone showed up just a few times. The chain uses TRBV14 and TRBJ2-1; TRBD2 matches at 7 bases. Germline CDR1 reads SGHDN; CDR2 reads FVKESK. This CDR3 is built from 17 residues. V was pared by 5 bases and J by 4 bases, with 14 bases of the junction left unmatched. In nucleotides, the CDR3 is TGTGCCAGCAGCTCCGGGCGGGAGCGGGATCATTACAATGAGCAGTTCTTC. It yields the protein CASSSGRERDHYNEQFF.

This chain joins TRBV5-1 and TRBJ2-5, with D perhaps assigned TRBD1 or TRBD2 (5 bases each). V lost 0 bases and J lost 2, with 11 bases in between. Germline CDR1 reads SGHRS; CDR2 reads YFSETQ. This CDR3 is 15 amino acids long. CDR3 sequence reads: CASSLVGDRQETQYF. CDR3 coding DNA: TGCGCCAGCAGCTTGGTGGGGGATCGACAAGAGACCCAGTACTTC.

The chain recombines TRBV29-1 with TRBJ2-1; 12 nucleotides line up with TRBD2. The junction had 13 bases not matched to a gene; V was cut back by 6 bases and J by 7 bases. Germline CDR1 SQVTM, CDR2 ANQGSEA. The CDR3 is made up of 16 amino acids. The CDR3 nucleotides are TGCAGCGTAGCCGGGACTAGCGGGTTATTGGGGAATGAGCAGTTCTTC. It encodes CSVAGTSGLLGNEQFF.

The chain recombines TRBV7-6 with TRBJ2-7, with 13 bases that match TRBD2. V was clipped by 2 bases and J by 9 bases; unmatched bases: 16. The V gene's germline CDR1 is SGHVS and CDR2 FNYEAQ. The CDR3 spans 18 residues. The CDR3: CASSLRVGTSGASKGQYF. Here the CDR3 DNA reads TGTGCCAGCAGCTTAAGAGTGGGGACTAGCGGGGCGTCTAAGGGGCAGTACTTC.

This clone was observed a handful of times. This CDR3 is CASRGTGGASQAFF. The CDR3 bases are TGTGCCAGCAGGGGGACAGGGGGCGCGTCCCAAGCTTTCTTT. The rearrangement joins TRBV2 to TRBJ1-1; TRBD1 aligns across 12 bases. In germline, CDR1 is SNHLY, CDR2 FYNNEI. Unmatched junction bases numbered 8, after V lost 6 bases and J lost 9 bases. This CDR3 comprises 14 residues.

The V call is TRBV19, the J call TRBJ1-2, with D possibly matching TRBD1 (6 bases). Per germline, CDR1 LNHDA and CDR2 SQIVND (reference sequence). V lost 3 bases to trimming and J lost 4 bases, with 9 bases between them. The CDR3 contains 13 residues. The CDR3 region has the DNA TGTGCCAGTAGTATCGACAGGTTCTATGGCTACACCTTC. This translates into CASSIDRFYGYTF.